This T cell receptor (beta chain) was retrieved from a study of control samples from healthy donors and cancer patients. Germline V gene data show CDR1 as SGHVS and CDR2 as FQNEAQ. The CDR3 loop spans 15 amino acids. The V and J ends lost 3 bases and 6 bases respectively, with 15 bases between them. The protocol was immunoSEQ multiplex PCR, while the TCRdb copy is restricted to in-frame clones and leaves out a portion. The sample lists 150,000 to 200,000 clones; around nine tenths were seen once. V usage is TRBV7-8 and J usage is TRBJ1-3; D is undetermined. The TCR comes from a man under 40 in good health. Source material: blood. As DNA, the CDR3 is TGTGCCAGCAGCTTTGTGAAGGCGACTGAAAACACCATATATTTT. It translates to CASSFVKATENTIYF. Together with reference TRBV7-8 and TRBJ1-3, the CDR3 gives the full variable domain: GAGVSQSPRYKVAKRGQDVALRCDPISGHVSLFWYQQALGQGPEFLTYFQNEAQLDKSGLPSDRFFAERPEGSVSTLKIQRTQQEDSAVYLCASSFVKATENTIYFGEGSWLTVV.